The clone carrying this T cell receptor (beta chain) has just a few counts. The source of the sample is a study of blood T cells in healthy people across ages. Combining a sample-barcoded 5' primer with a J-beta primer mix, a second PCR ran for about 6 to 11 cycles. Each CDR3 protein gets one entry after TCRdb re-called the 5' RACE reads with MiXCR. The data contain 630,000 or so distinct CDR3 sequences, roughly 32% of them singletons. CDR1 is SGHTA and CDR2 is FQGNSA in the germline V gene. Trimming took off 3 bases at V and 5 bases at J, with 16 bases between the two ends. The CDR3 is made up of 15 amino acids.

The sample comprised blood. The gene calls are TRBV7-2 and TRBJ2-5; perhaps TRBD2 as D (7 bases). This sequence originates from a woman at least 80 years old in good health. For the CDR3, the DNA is TGTACCAGCAGCTTCTGGGGGGGCCCGACGGAGACCCAGTACTTC. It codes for CTSSFWGGPTETQYF.